The sequence of this T cell receptor beta chain was determined in a study of cytomegalovirus exposure and HLA in healthy donors. The PCR was carried out with 60 Vbeta primers and 13 Jbeta primers. The repertoire was sequenced with immunoSEQ multiplex PCR; TCRdb's copy has only in-frame clones and lacks some. The data hold about 140,000 clones, with approximately 91% observed a single time. On this clone itself: Its matching antigen is unknown.

Study results and caveats: Certain sequence variants were highly shared and formed a cluster, and this cluster was likely a sequencing artifact. The authors later linked a missense DCLRE1C variant to TCR beta V- and J-gene trimming. In a later analysis, at a false discovery rate of 0.05, some 15,000 TCR beta sequences were associated with HLA alleles.

The TCR sequence derives from a woman between 40 and 55 years old in good health and CMV-seronegative. Sequences were obtained from PBMCs.

CDR3 nucleotides: TGTGCCAGCAGCTTACGTCCCCAAGGGGGTGGGCCCCAGCATTTT. Encoded protein: CASSLRPQGGGPQHF. The J gene is TRBJ1-5, the V gene TRBV11-2; D perhaps matches TRBD1 (6 bases). The V gene's germline CDR1 is SGHAT and CDR2 FQNNGV. With 2 bases removed from V and 9 bases from J, the gap between germline ends came to 17 bases. The CDR3 has 15 amino acids.